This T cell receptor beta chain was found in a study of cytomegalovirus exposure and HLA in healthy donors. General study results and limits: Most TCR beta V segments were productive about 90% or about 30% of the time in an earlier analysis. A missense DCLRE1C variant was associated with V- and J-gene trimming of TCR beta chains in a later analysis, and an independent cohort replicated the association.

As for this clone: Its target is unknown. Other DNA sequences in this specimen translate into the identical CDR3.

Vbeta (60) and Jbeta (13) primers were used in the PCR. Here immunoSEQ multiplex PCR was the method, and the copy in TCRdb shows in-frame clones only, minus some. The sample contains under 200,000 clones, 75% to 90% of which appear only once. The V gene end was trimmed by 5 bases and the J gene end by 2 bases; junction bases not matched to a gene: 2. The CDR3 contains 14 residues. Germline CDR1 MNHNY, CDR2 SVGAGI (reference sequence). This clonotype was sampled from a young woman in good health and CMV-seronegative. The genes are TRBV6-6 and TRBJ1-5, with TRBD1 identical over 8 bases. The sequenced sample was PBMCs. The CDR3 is CASSGQGGNQPQHF. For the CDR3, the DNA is TGTGCCAGCAGTGGACAGGGCGGCAATCAGCCCCAGCATTTT.